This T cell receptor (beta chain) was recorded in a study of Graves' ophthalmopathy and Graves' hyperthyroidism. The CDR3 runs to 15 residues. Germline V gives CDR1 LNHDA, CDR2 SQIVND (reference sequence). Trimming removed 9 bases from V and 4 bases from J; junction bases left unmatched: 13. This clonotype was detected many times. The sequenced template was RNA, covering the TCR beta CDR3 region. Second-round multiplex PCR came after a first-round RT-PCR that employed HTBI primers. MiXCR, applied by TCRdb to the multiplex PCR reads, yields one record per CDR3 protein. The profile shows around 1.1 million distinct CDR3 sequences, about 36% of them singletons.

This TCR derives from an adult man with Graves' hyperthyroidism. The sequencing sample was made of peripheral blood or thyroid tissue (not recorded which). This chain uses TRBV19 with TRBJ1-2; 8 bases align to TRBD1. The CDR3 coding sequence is TGTGCCAGCGAGTTTGACAGGGGTAGCATCTATGGCTACACCTTC. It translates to CASEFDRGSIYGYTF.